This TCR beta chain comes out of a study of human T cells and chemical hapten exposure. This clonotype has ten or more counts. Its antigen is as yet unknown. Germline V lookup: CDR1 MDHEN, CDR2 SYDVKM. This CDR3 has 14 amino acids. V lost 4 bases, J lost 6 bases, and 15 bases lay in between. TCRdb reprocessed the RACE reads with MiXCR, giving one entry per CDR3 protein. The table records around 340,000 distinct CDR3 sequences, around 7% of them present only once. Overall study results and limits: A positive correlation with patch test score was shown by PT1 expanded TCR counts.

The time point here: patch test 1, 2 weeks after DPC sensitization. Treatment described: therapeutic diphenylcyclopropenone sensitization with weekly scalp DPC. Alopecia patients deemed DPC-suitable, aged 18 to 70, excluding pregnancy. This chain links TRBV28 with TRBJ1-2; a weak D match, TRBD1 (6 bases). This receptor was identified in a woman aged 18-29 years with alopecia areata. Some clones in this sample may be carry-over from other donors' samples. The sequences come from whole blood, collected in connection with sensitization to the hapten diphenylcyclopropenone (DPC). The CDR3 protein is CASSSGQWKDGYTF. The CDR3, as DNA: TGTGCCAGCAGTTCCGGACAGTGGAAGGATGGCTACACCTTC.